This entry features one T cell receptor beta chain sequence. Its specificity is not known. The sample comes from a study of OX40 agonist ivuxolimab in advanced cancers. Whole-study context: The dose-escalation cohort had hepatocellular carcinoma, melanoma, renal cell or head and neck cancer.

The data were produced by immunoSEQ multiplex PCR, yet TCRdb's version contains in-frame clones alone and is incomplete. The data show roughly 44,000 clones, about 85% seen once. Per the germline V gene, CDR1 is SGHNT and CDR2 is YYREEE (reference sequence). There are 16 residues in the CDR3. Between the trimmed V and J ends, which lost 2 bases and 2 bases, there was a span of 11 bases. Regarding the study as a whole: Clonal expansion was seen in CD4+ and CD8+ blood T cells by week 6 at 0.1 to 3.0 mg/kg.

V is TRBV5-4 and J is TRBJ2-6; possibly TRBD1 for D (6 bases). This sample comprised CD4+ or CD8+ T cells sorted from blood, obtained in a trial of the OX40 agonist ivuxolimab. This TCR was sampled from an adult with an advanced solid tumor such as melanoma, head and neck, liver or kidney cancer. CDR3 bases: TGTGCCAGCAGCTTTGGGGGCCTCGCTGGGGCCAACGTCCTGACTTTC. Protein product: CASSFGGLAGANVLTF.